A selection of T cell receptor beta chains follows, all from one sample in a study of T-cell reconstitution after alpha-beta-depleted transplantation in children. TCRdb used MiXCR to reprocess the PCR reads, holding one entry per CDR3 protein. The sample lists 70,000 to 95,000 distinct CDR3 sequences, roughly 15% seen once, with about 19% in the top ten. The material was PBMCs, mostly from graft donor cells, obtained 180 days after TCRalphabeta/CD19-depleted stem cell transplant. All receptors derive from a male patient aged 2 to 9 who had a stem cell transplant for acute lymphoblastic leukemia, so the T cells may come from the graft donor. Each CDR3 is given with its conserved first and last residue. A D gene is named only where the DNA matches it firmly. Rows may omit the clone size; those that give it use once, few, many or a size class.

D gene: TRBD2; clone size: -; V gene: TRBV7-2; J gene: TRBJ2-3; CDR3 DNA: TGTGCCAGCAGCTTAAAAGCGGGGGGGCCTCCAGATACGCAGTATTTT; CDR3 protein: CASSLKAGGPPDTQYF
D gene: -; clone size: many; V gene: TRBV6-6; J gene: TRBJ2-7; CDR3 DNA: TGTGCCAGCAGTCGGGGGTCCTACGAGCAGTACTTC; CDR3 protein: CASSRGSYEQYF
D gene: TRBD1; clone size: -; V gene: TRBV7-2; J gene: TRBJ1-1; CDR3 DNA: TGTGCCAGCAGCTTTACAGGGGGCAACACTGAAGCTTTCTTT; CDR3 protein: CASSFTGGNTEAFF
D gene: TRBD2; clone size: many; V gene: TRBV20-1; J gene: TRBJ2-1; CDR3 DNA: TGCAGTGTCTCTAGCGGGGAGACCTACAATGAGCAGTTCTTC; CDR3 protein: CSVSSGETYNEQFF
D gene: -; clone size: -; V gene: TRBV6-5; J gene: TRBJ2-7; CDR3 DNA: TGTGCCAGCAGTTACGGGCGGACCTACGAGCAGTACTTC; CDR3 protein: CASSYGRTYEQYF
D gene: -; clone size: -; V gene: TRBV6-2/TRBV6-3; J gene: TRBJ1-5; CDR3 DNA: TGTGCCAGCACCCACGGGAGGGCTAGCAATCAGCCCCAGCATTTT; CDR3 protein: CASTHGRASNQPQHF
D gene: -; clone size: few; V gene: TRBV7-4; J gene: TRBJ2-1; CDR3 DNA: TGTGCCAGCAGCTTAGCCCGGACGACGGCGTACAATGAGCACTTGGTGTGGGGTAGGAATGAGCAGTTCTTC; CDR3 protein: CASSLARTTAYNEHLVWGRNEQFF
D gene: -; clone size: few; V gene: TRBV4-1; J gene: TRBJ2-4; CDR3 DNA: TGCGCCAGCAGCCACGAAACAGGGTTTGCCAAAAACATTCAGTACTTC; CDR3 protein: CASSHETGFAKNIQYF
D gene: -; clone size: few; V gene: TRBV3-1; J gene: TRBJ2-7; CDR3 DNA: TGTGCCAGCAGCCAAGATCGGGGGTTGGGCTCCTACGAGCAGTACTTC; CDR3 protein: CASSQDRGLGSYEQYF
D gene: -; clone size: -; V gene: TRBV2; J gene: TRBJ2-1; CDR3 DNA: TGTGCCGTACCTCGGACTACTGGTAATGAGCAGTTCTTC; CDR3 protein: CAVPRTTGNEQFF
D gene: -; clone size: few; V gene: TRBV29-1; J gene: TRBJ1-5; CDR3 DNA: TGCAGCGTTGTCCAACAGGGCGGTAGCAATCAGCCCCAGCATTTT; CDR3 protein: CSVVQQGGSNQPQHF
D gene: TRBD1; clone size: many; V gene: TRBV6-2/TRBV6-3; J gene: TRBJ2-7; CDR3 DNA: TGTGCCAGCAATGATATCCCCGGGACAGTGACCCACCTCTCCTACGAGCAGTACTTC; CDR3 protein: CASNDIPGTVTHLSYEQYF
D gene: TRBD2; clone size: -; V gene: TRBV6-5; J gene: TRBJ2-2; CDR3 DNA: TGTGCCACCGGGGGGTCCGGGGAGCTGTTTTTT; CDR3 protein: CATGGSGELFF
D gene: TRBD2; clone size: -; V gene: TRBV12-3/TRBV12-4; J gene: TRBJ2-2; CDR3 DNA: TGTGCCAGCAGTTCACTAGCGGGGGGAAACACCGGGGAGCTGTTTTTT; CDR3 protein: CASSSLAGGNTGELFF
D gene: TRBD2; clone size: -; V gene: TRBV3-1; J gene: TRBJ2-2; CDR3 DNA: TGTGCCAGCAGCCAAGATCTTATCGGCCTAGCGGGCCACGGGGAGCTGTTTTTT; CDR3 protein: CASSQDLIGLAGHGELFF